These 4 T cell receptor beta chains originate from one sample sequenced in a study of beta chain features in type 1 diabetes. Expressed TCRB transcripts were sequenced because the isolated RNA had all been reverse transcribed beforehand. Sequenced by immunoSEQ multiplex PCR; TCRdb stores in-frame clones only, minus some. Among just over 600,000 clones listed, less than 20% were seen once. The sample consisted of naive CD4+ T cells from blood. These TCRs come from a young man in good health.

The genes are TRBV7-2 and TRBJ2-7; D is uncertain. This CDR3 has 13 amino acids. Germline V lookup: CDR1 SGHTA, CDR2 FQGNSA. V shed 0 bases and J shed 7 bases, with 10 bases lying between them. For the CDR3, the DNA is TGTGCCAGCAGCTTAGCGGGGAACCGGGAGCAGTACTTC. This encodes CASSLAGNREQYF.

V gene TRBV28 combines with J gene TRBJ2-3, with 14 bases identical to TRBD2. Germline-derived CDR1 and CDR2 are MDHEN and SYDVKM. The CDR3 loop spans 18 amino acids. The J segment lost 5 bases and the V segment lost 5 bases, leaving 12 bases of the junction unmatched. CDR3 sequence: CASSRVRLAGGLGDTQYF. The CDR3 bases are TGTGCCAGCAGTCGAGTTAGACTAGCGGGAGGGCTGGGAGATACGCAGTATTTT.

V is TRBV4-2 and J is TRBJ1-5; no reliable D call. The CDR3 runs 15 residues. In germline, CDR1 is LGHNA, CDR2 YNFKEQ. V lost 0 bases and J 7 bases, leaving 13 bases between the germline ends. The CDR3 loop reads CASSQDLMGYQPQHF. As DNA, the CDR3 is TGTGCCAGCAGCCAAGATTTAATGGGGTACCAGCCCCAGCATTTT.

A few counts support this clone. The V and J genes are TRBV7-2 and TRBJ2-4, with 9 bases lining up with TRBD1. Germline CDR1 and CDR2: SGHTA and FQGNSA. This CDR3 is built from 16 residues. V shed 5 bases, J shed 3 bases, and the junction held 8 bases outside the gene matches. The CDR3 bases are TGTGCCAGCAGCCTCCGACAGGGGGGGGGCAAAAACATTCAGTACTTC. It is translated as CASSLRQGGGKNIQYF.